This TCR beta chain was documented in a study of vaccination and CD4 T cells after COVID-19. TCRdb fed the PCR reads into MiXCR, producing one record per CDR3 protein. The data show 20,000 or so distinct CDR3 sequences, with about 60% seen just once and around 1.1% held by the top ten. Study conclusions and caveats: Post-infection sampling omitted early timepoints and covered relatively few convalescent patients.

This clonotype occurred a few times. Its specificity is not known. Positive PCR tests dated from March to December 2020, predating US Alpha, Beta and Delta variants. CDR1 and CDR2 from the germline V gene are SQVTM and ANQGSEA. This CDR3 has 13 amino acids. V was trimmed by 5 bases and J by 4 bases, leaving 15 bases between them. The sequence came from a human donor who had recovered from COVID-19. Sample: CD4+ T cells from blood, taken before SARS-CoV-2 vaccination. The chain couples TRBV29-1 to TRBJ2-7; D may be TRBD2 (5 bases). DNA for the CDR3: TGCAGCGTTCTGGACTCGCCCAAATACGAGCAGTACTTC. Its protein is CSVLDSPKYEQYF.